This T cell receptor (beta chain) is drawn from a study of blood T cell repertoires in COVID-19. About the study: Donors in the United States, Italy and Spain gave samples during acute or convalescent COVID-19. Sources were T cells, B-cell-depleted T cells, or PBMCs; the material itself was cDNA or gDNA.

Authors' data handling: Amplification of reference gene primers was used by the study to estimate nucleated cell counts. The data were produced by immunoSEQ multiplex PCR, yet TCRdb's version contains in-frame clones alone and is incomplete. V and J calls and clone size follow that table, whereas D and trimming were derived from the DNA. The data hold about 100,000 clones, with 75% to 90% observed a single time. The origin of this receptor is an elderly man with acute or convalescent COVID-19. The sample comprised peripheral blood.

The CDR3 sequence: CASSQGETGWGTEAFF. Written as DNA, the CDR3 is TGCGCCAGCAGCCAAGGGGAGACAGGGTGGGGCACTGAAGCTTTCTTT. This chain connects TRBV4-1 to TRBJ1-1, with TRBD1 identical over 7 bases. With 1 base clipped from V and 4 bases from J, the junction kept 9 bases outside the gene matches. CDR3 size: 16 residues. Looked up from germline, CDR1 is MGHRA and CDR2 is YSYEKL.